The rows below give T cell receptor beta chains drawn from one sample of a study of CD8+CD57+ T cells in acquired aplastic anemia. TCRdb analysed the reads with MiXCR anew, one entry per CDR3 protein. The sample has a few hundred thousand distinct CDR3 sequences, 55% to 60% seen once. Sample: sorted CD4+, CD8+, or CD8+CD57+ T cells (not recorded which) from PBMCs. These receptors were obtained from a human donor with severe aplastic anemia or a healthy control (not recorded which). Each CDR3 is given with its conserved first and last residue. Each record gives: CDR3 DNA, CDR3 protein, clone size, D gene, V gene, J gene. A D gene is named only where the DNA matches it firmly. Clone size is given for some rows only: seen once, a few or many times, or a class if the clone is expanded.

CDR3nt: TGCAGTGCTAGAGACCGGACAGGGGGCGGCAATCAGCCCCAGCATTTT
CDR3aa: CSARDRTGGGNQPQHF
abundance: many
d_gene: TRBD1
v_gene: TRBV20-1
j_gene: TRBJ1-5

CDR3nt: TGTGCCACCGGAGGGACTAGTATGTACGAGCAGTACTTC
CDR3aa: CATGGTSMYEQYF
abundance: NA
d_gene: TRBD2
v_gene: TRBV19
j_gene: TRBJ2-7

CDR3nt: TGCAGTGCAGCGGGCCACAGCTCCTACGAGCAGTACTTC
CDR3aa: CSAAGHSSYEQYF
abundance: NA
d_gene: NA
v_gene: TRBV20-1
j_gene: TRBJ2-7

CDR3nt: TGCGCCAGCAGCGGGGGACGGGAGGGAAGAAAAACTGTTTTT
CDR3aa: CASSGGREGRKTVF
abundance: once
d_gene: NA
v_gene: TRBV10-1
j_gene: TRBJ1-4

CDR3nt: TGTGCCAGCAGCTTAGTCGGGTACTCTGGAAACACCATATATTTT
CDR3aa: CASSLVGYSGNTIYF
abundance: NA
d_gene: NA
v_gene: TRBV7-9
j_gene: TRBJ1-3

CDR3nt: TGTGCCAGCAGCTTAAGGTACGAGCAGTACTTC
CDR3aa: CASSLRYEQYF
abundance: NA
d_gene: NA
v_gene: TRBV7-2
j_gene: TRBJ2-7

CDR3nt: TGCAGCGTTGCCGGGACATCTGACGCCGGGACTGTTGGCTACACCTTC
CDR3aa: CSVAGTSDAGTVGYTF
abundance: few
d_gene: NA
v_gene: TRBV29-1
j_gene: TRBJ1-2

CDR3nt: TGTGCTAGCGCCCAGACGGGGGGCAATGAGCAGTTCTTC
CDR3aa: CASAQTGGNEQFF
abundance: NA
d_gene: TRBD2
v_gene: TRBV7-7
j_gene: TRBJ2-1

CDR3nt: TGTGCCAGCAGCTTAGAGGGATCAGATAATTCACCCCTCCACTTT
CDR3aa: CASSLEGSDNSPLHF
abundance: NA
d_gene: NA
v_gene: TRBV7-6
j_gene: TRBJ1-6

CDR3nt: TGTGCCAGCAGTGAATCCGTGTGGGACACTGAAGCTTTCTTT
CDR3aa: CASSESVWDTEAFF
abundance: once
d_gene: NA
v_gene: TRBV25-1
j_gene: TRBJ1-1

CDR3nt: TGCAGTGCTAGCCCCACAGCGGGAGACACAGATACGCAGTATTTT
CDR3aa: CSASPTAGDTDTQYF
abundance: NA
d_gene: TRBD2
v_gene: TRBV20-1
j_gene: TRBJ2-3

CDR3nt: TGTGCCAGCAGCTTGGATCCTAGCGGGAGAACGGCGTATGAGCAGTTCTTC
CDR3aa: CASSLDPSGRTAYEQFF
abundance: NA
d_gene: TRBD2
v_gene: TRBV7-9
j_gene: TRBJ2-1

CDR3nt: TGTGCCAGCAGCCCCTCCGGGACTTCCGCGTACAATGAGCAGTTCTTC
CDR3aa: CASSPSGTSAYNEQFF
abundance: many
d_gene: NA
v_gene: TRBV7-3
j_gene: TRBJ2-1